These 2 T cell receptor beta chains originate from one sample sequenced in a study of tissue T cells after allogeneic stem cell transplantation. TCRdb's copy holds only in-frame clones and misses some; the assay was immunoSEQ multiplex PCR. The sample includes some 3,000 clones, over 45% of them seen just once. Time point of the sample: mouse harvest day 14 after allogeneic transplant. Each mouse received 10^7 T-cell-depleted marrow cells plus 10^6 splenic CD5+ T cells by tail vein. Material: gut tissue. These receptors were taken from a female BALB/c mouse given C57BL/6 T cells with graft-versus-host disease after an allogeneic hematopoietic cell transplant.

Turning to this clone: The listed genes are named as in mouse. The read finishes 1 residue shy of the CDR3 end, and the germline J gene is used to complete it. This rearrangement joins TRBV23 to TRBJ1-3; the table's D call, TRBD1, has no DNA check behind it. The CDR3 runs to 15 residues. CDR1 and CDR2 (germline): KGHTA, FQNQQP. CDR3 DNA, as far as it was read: TGCTCCAGCAGTCGGACAGGGAATTCTGGAAATACGCTCTAT. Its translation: CSSSRTGNSGNTLY. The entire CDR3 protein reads CSSSRTGNSGNTLYF.

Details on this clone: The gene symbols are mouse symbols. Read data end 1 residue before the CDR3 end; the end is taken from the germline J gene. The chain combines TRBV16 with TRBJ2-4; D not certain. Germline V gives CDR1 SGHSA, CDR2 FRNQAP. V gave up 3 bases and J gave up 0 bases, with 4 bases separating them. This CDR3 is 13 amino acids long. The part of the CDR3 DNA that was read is TGTGCAAGCAGCTTCCACAGTCAAAACACCTTGTAC. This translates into CASSFHSQNTLY. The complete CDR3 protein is CASSFHSQNTLYF.